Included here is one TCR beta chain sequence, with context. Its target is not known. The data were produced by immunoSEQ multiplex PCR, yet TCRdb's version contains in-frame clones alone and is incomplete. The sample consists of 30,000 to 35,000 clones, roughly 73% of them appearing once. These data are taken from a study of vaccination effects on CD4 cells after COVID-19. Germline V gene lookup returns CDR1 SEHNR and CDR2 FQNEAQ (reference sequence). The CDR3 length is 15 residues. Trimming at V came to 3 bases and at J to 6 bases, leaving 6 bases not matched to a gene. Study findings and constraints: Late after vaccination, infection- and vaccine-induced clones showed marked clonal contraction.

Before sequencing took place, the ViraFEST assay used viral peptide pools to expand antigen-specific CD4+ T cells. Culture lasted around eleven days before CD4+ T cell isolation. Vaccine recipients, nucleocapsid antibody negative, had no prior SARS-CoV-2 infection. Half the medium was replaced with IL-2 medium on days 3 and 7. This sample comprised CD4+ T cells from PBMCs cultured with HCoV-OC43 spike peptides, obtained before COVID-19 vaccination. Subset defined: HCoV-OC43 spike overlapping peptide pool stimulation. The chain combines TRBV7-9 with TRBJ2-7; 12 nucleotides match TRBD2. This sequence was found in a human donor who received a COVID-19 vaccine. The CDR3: CASSLARGLAGEQYF. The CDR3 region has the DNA TGTGCCAGCAGCTTGGCCCGGGGACTAGCGGGCGAGCAGTACTTC.